This entry describes one T cell receptor beta chain. The data were obtained in a study of OX40 agonist ivuxolimab in advanced cancers. Study background: Participants averaged approximately 65 years of age (range about 23 to 80) and were approximately 81% male.

Profiled with immunoSEQ multiplex PCR; TCRdb holds only in-frame clones, not every one. This sample yields fewer than 30,000 clones, of which around nine tenths are seen a single time; around 21% belongs to the top ten. Germline values: CDR1 MDHEN, CDR2 SYDVKM. The ends were cut back, 3 bases at V and 9 bases at J, with 9 bases in the middle. This CDR3 comprises 11 residues. The source material was CD4+ or CD8+ T cells sorted from blood, sampled in a trial of the OX40 agonist ivuxolimab. The sequence derives from an adult with an advanced solid tumor such as melanoma, head and neck, liver or kidney cancer. The chain uses TRBV28 and TRBJ2-7; D not resolved. CDR3 in amino acids: CASSFSTAQYF. The CDR3 DNA follows: TGTGCCAGCAGTTTCTCGACCGCGCAGTACTTC.